This passage covers 25 T cell receptor beta chains from one sample sequenced in a study of blood T cell repertoires in COVID-19. The data were produced by immunoSEQ multiplex PCR, yet TCRdb's version contains in-frame clones alone and is incomplete. This table holds about 63,000 clones, roughly 85% found once. What was sequenced was peripheral blood. All receptors derive from a human donor in a cohort sampled during active COVID-19.

The rearrangement links TRBV4-1 to TRBJ2-4, with TRBD2 identical over 9 bases. Germline CDR1 and CDR2: MGHRA and YSYEKL. The length of the CDR3 is 17 residues. V was clipped by 10 bases and J by 7 bases; unmatched bases: 20. In nucleotides, the CDR3 is TGCGCCACCCTAAAGCGGGTAGCGGGAGCCCTATGGAACATTCAGTACTTC. Its protein product is CATLKRVAGALWNIQYF.

Note on this clone: A junction end diverges from the germline sequence, so it may reflect a read error. As DNA, the CDR3 is TGTGCGAGCATTCCTAGGGCGGGACGCCCAGAGACCCAGTACTTC. Translated, it gives CASIPRAGRPETQYF. The chain couples TRBV7-6 to TRBJ2-5; weak D call: TRBD2 (6 bases). Germline loops: CDR1 SGHVS, CDR2 FNYEAQ. The CDR3 is 15 amino acids.

The genes are TRBV19 and TRBJ1-2, with 9 bases aligning to TRBD1. The J segment lost 3 bases and the V segment lost 9 bases, leaving 5 bases of the junction unmatched. CDR1 is LNHDA, CDR2 SQIVND, per germline (reference sequence). The CDR3 consists of 13 residues. CDR3 sequence reads: CASRGQGDYGYTF. DNA of the CDR3: TGTGCCAGCAGGGGACAGGGCGACTATGGCTACACCTTC. Filled out from reference TRBV19 and TRBJ1-2, the complete variable domain reads DGGITQSPKYLFRKEGQNVTLSCEQNLNHDAMYWYRQDPGQGLRLIYYSQIVNDFQKGDIAEGYSVSREKKESFPLTVTSAQKNPTAFYLCASRGQGDYGYTFGSGTRLTVV.

This chain connects TRBV3-1 (or the pseudogene TRBV3-2) to TRBJ2-7; 10 bases align to TRBD2. The junction had 10 bases not matched to a gene; V was cut back by 4 bases and J by 4 bases. This CDR3 has 16 amino acids. Germline CDR1 is LGHDT and CDR2 is YNNKEL (reference sequence). CDR3 coding DNA: TGTGCCAGCAGCCCGGGGATCCGGACTAGCGGATACGAGCAGTACTTC. Translation: CASSPGIRTSGYEQYF.

The gene calls are TRBV6-5 and TRBJ2-7; 10 nucleotides agree with TRBD1. V lost 6 bases to trimming and J lost 5 bases; unmatched junction nucleotides: 10. The CDR3 spans 15 residues. Germline CDR1 MNHEY, CDR2 SVGAGI. The CDR3 sequence: CASRPGTGDGDEQYF. The CDR3 DNA reads as TGTGCCAGCAGACCCGGGACAGGGGATGGCGACGAGCAGTACTTC.

The chain has TRBV5-4 and TRBJ1-1, with a weak D call TRBD1 (6 bases). The germline CDR1 and CDR2 sequences are SGHNT and YYREEE (reference sequence). With 3 bases removed from V and 1 base from J, the gap between germline ends came to 13 bases. The CDR3 has 15 residues. The CDR3 protein is CASSWGTPGNTEAFF. CDR3 nucleotide sequence: TGTGCCAGCAGCTGGGGGACACCCGGGAACACTGAAGCTTTCTTT.

The gene calls are TRBV5-1 and TRBJ2-5, with TRBD2 as a possible D gene (6 bases). Trimming pared 6 bases from V and 4 bases from J, leaving 13 bases between. CDR1 and CDR2 (germline): SGHRS, YFSETQ. The CDR3 loop spans 13 amino acids. The CDR3 DNA reads TGCGCCAGCACCATCTTGGGGGGAGAGACCCAGTACTTC. Translated, it gives CASTILGGETQYF.

This rearrangement joins TRBV7-6 to TRBJ2-1; 9 nucleotides agree with TRBD1. The CDR3 sequence is 14 residues long. Germline V CDR1 and CDR2: SGHVS, FNYEAQ. J gave up 4 bases and V 7 bases, and 5 bases lay outside the gene matches. The CDR3 region is CASKPGQGYNEQFF. The CDR3 bases are TGTGCCAGCAAACCGGGACAGGGTTACAATGAGCAGTTCTTC.

The chain recombines TRBV11-2 with TRBJ2-7, with TRBD2 matching 11 bases. CDR3 length: 15 residues. V dropped 0 bases and J dropped 5; count of bases not matched to a gene: 3. Per the germline V gene, CDR1 is SGHAT and CDR2 is FQNNGV. In DNA, the CDR3 is TGTGCCAGCAGCTTAGAACTAGCGGGAGCCCACGAGCAGTACTTC. The encoded protein is CASSLELAGAHEQYF.

The chain is built from TRBV30 and TRBJ2-7; a weak D match, TRBD1 (5 bases). Germline V gives CDR1 GTSNPN, CDR2 SVGIG (reference sequence). The CDR3 has 12 residues. V gave up 3 bases and J gave up 6 bases, with 12 bases separating them. CDR3 residues: CAWSRAAGEQYF. The CDR3 DNA reads as TGTGCCTGGAGCAGGGCAGCCGGCGAGCAGTACTTC.

In this sample, this clone turned up once. The chain is built from TRBV29-1 and TRBJ2-2; tentative D call: TRBD1 (5 bases). The CDR3 totals 12 residues. Germline-derived CDR1 and CDR2 are SQVTM and ANQGSEA. With 7 bases removed from V and 1 base from J, the gap between germline ends came to 7 bases. The CDR3 loop reads CSGGQNTGELFF. The CDR3 DNA reads TGCAGCGGCGGACAGAACACCGGGGAGCTGTTTTTT.

This clone occurred a few times. The V and J genes are TRBV30 and TRBJ1-5; maybe TRBD1 (5 bases). The germline V and J ends were trimmed by 1 base and 3 bases, with 13 bases remaining between them. This CDR3 comprises 15 residues. Germline lookup yields CDR1 GTSNPN and CDR2 SVGIG (reference sequence). CDR3 amino acids: CAWSAPGSNNQPQHF. In DNA, the CDR3 is TGTGCCTGGAGTGCCCCAGGGTCGAACAATCAGCCCCAGCATTTT.

V usage is TRBV18 and J usage is TRBJ2-1; 13 bases match TRBD2. Germline loops: CDR1 KGHSH, CDR2 LQKENI. This CDR3 is 19 amino acids long. The junction had 16 bases not matched to a gene; V was cut back by 4 bases and J by 7 bases. CDR3 coding DNA: TGTGCCAGCTCACGATCCGGGACTAGCGGGGCCACGCAGGGGAATGAGCAGTTCTTC. Protein product: CASSRSGTSGATQGNEQFF.

In this sample, this clone turned up once. The chain carries TRBV6-5 and TRBJ1-1; a weak D match, TRBD1 (6 bases). Trimming removed 2 bases from V and 8 bases from J, with 15 bases in between. The CDR3 runs to 14 residues. CDR1 and CDR2 (germline): MNHEY, SVGAGI. For the CDR3, the DNA is TGTGCCAGCAGTTACGGCAGGGGCTCCCCCGAAGCTTTCTTT. This encodes CASSYGRGSPEAFF.

This sequence joins TRBV2 and TRBJ1-2, with 7 bases aligning to TRBD1. Looked up from germline, CDR1 is SNHLY and CDR2 is FYNNEI. V lost 0 bases to trimming and J lost 6 bases; unmatched junction nucleotides: 7. This CDR3 spans 15 amino acids. CDR3 nucleotide sequence: TGTGCCAGCAGTGAAGCGCTGGGACAGAGAAATGGCTACACCTTC. It yields the protein CASSEALGQRNGYTF.

This clone was seen a few times. This chain joins TRBV7-2 and TRBJ2-7; 8 nucleotides line up with TRBD1. This CDR3 region has 15 residues. The ends lost 2 bases at V and 0 bases at J; junction bases unmatched: 3. Germline assignment: CDR1 SGHTA and CDR2 FQGNSA. For the CDR3, the DNA is TGTGCCAGCAGCTTATACCAGGGGGCCTCCTACGAGCAGTACTTC. Protein: CASSLYQGASYEQYF.

This clone was seen a handful of times. The rearrangement uses TRBV7-9 and TRBJ1-2; a possible D gene is TRBD1 (6 bases). The germline V and J ends were trimmed by 3 bases and 13 bases, with 24 bases remaining between them. CDR3 length: 15 residues. Germline CDR1 reads SEHNR; CDR2 reads FQNEAQ (reference sequence). In DNA, the CDR3 is TGTGCCAGCAGCTTGACGACAGGTGGGGTTTTTTTAGGCACCTTC. Translation: CASSLTTGGVFLGTF.

This chain connects TRBV14 to TRBJ2-5; the match to TRBD1 covers 8 bases. Germline V gene lookup returns CDR1 SGHDN and CDR2 FVKESK. Trimming removed 3 bases from V and 3 bases from J; junction bases left unmatched: 6. The CDR3 is 15 residues long. This CDR3 is CASSHLDRVKETQYF. The DNA of the CDR3 is TGTGCCAGCAGCCACCTGGACAGGGTGAAAGAGACCCAGTACTTC.

The V gene is TRBV9, the J gene TRBJ2-7; a weak D match, TRBD2 (5 bases). V lost 3 bases and J lost 6, with 16 bases in between. There are 14 residues in the CDR3. The germline gives CDR1 SGDLS, CDR2 YYNGEE. CDR3 loop: CASSGPPGMGEQYF. CDR3 DNA: TGTGCCAGCAGCGGTCCCCCGGGGATGGGCGAGCAGTACTTC.

The gene calls are TRBV28 and TRBJ2-3, with 7 bases matching TRBD2. In germline, CDR1 is MDHEN, CDR2 SYDVKM. After removal of 5 bases from V and 2 bases from J, the junction contained 7 bases not matched to a gene. The CDR3 runs 15 residues. CDR3 amino acids: CASSPSSGFTDTQYF. CDR3 DNA sequence: TGTGCCAGCAGTCCCTCTAGCGGTTTCACAGATACGCAGTATTTT.

The table lists this clone with a few counts. The rearrangement joins TRBV11-2 to TRBJ2-7, with 12 bases aligning to TRBD2. There are 19 residues in the CDR3. Germline V lookup: CDR1 SGHAT, CDR2 FQNNGV. V shed 2 bases and J 0 bases; nucleotides not matched to a gene: 11. CDR3 residues: CASSLPYGLAGGHSYEQYF. Here the CDR3 DNA reads TGTGCCAGCAGCTTACCCTATGGGCTAGCGGGAGGGCACTCCTACGAGCAGTACTTC.

The chain employs TRBV6-1 and TRBJ1-5; possible D gene TRBD1, 5 bases. The V gene's germline CDR1 is MNHNS and CDR2 SASEGT. V was shortened by 2 bases and J by 4 bases, with 12 bases between the two germline ends. This CDR3 comprises 15 residues. CDR3 amino acids: CASSEMTDFNQPQHF. DNA of the CDR3: TGTGCCAGCAGTGAAATGACAGATTTTAATCAGCCCCAGCATTTT.

This clone turned up a few times. The gene calls are TRBV19 and TRBJ1-4; 8 nucleotides agree with TRBD1. The V gene end was trimmed by 5 bases and the J gene end by 8 bases; junction bases not matched to a gene: 13. The CDR3 runs 16 residues. The V gene's germline CDR1 is LNHDA and CDR2 SQIVND (reference sequence). The CDR3 nucleotides are TGTGCCAGTAGTCCGAGGACAGGGCCTCGGGTAGAAAAACTGTTTTTT. It specifies CASSPRTGPRVEKLFF.

The rearrangement links TRBV7-7 to TRBJ2-1; 8 bases align to TRBD2. The CDR3 has 16 residues. Germline values: CDR1 SSHAT, CDR2 FNYEAQ (reference sequence). With 7 bases clipped from V and 2 bases from J, the junction kept 10 bases outside the gene matches. CDR3 bases: TGTGCCAGCACCCCTTTGAGCGGGGGAACCTACAATGAGCAGTTCTTC. This codes for CASTPLSGGTYNEQFF.

This CDR3 reads CASSLGQGREKLFF. CDR3 DNA sequence: TGCGCCAGCAGCTTGGGACAGGGGAGGGAAAAACTGTTTTTT. The gene calls are TRBV5-1 and TRBJ1-4; 8 bases are a match to TRBD1. The length of the CDR3 is 14 residues. Germline CDR1 is SGHRS and CDR2 is YFSETQ. The junction had 3 bases not matched to a gene; V was cut back by 0 bases and J by 8 bases.